The T cell receptor (beta chain) under discussion was sequenced for a study of blood T cell repertoires in COVID-19. On the study more broadly: Samples representing acute and convalescent COVID-19 were sourced from the United States, Italy and Spain. T cells, B-cell-depleted T cells, or PBMCs provided the cDNA or gDNA that served as material.

Trimming took off 6 bases at V and 0 bases at J, with 12 bases between the two ends. Germline V CDR1 and CDR2: PRHDT, FYEKMQ (reference sequence). The CDR3 sequence is 15 residues long. As processed by the authors: Researchers report that nucleated cell counts were estimated from reference gene primer amplification. The protocol was immunoSEQ multiplex PCR, while the TCRdb copy is restricted to in-frame clones and leaves out a portion. V and J calls and clone size come straight from that table; D and trimming were deduced from the DNA. The data contain approximately 99,000 clones, 70% to 90% of them singletons.

The receptor was derived from a woman aged 55 to 70 in a cohort sampled during active or convalescent COVID-19. The J gene is TRBJ1-3, the V gene TRBV13; TRBD1 might be the D (6 bases). Sequenced sample: peripheral blood. CDR3 residues: CASSQQGLSGNTIYF. CDR3 sequence (DNA): TGTGCCAGCAGTCAACAGGGCCTCTCTGGAAACACCATATATTTT.